This TCR beta chain came from a study of blood T cell repertoires in COVID-19. As for the study in general: The cDNA or gDNA used as material had been derived from T cells, B-cell-depleted T cells, or PBMCs.

Per the original data handling: Amplification of reference gene primers was used by the study to estimate nucleated cell counts. TCRdb's copy holds only in-frame clones and misses some; the assay was immunoSEQ multiplex PCR. The DNA gave D and trimming, while V, J and clone size come from that table. The sample yields 300,000 to 400,000 clones, around 87% seen once. The sample holds a few counts of this clone. Looked up from germline, CDR1 is DFQATT and CDR2 is SNEGSKA (reference sequence). The V and J ends lost 3 bases and 4 bases, in that order; junction bases with no gene match: 4. There are 14 residues in the CDR3. Living in 24 US areas, the participants were between about 18 and 90 years of age.

This clonotype was sampled from a woman in her twenties or thirties with acute COVID-19. The chain uses TRBV20-1 and TRBJ1-4; TRBD1 matches at 8 bases. The sequencing input was PBMCs or T cells enriched from blood (not recorded which). CDR3 sequence (DNA): TGCAGTGCTAGTGGACAGGGTGATAATGAAAAACTGTTTTTT. Its translation: CSASGQGDNEKLFF.